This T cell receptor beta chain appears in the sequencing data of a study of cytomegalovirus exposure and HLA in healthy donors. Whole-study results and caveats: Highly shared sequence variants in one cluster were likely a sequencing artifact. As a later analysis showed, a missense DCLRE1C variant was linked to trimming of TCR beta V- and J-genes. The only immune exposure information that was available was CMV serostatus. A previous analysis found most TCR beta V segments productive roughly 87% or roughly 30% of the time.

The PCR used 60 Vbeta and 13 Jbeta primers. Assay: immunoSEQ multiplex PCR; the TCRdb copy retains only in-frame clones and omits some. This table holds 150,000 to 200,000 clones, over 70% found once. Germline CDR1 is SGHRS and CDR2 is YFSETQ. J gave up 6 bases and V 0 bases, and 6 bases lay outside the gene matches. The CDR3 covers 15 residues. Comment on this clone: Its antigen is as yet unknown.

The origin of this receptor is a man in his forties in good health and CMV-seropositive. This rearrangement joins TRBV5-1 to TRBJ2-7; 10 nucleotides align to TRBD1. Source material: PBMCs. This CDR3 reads CASSLATGGLGEQYF. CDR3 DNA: TGCGCCAGCAGCTTGGCGACAGGGGGCTTGGGCGAGCAGTACTTC.